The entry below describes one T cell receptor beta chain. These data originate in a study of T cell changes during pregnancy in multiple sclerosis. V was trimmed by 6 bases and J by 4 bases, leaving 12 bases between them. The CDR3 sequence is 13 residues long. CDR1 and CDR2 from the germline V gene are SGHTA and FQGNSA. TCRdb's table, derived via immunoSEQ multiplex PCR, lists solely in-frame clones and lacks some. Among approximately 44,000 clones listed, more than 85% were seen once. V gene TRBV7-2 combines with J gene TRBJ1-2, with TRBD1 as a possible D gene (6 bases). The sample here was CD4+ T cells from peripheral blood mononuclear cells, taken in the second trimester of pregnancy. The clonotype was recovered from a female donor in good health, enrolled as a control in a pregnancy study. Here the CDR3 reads CASRMDSSYGYTF. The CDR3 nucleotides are TGTGCCAGCAGAATGGACAGTTCCTATGGCTACACCTTC.